The 25 T cell receptor beta chains listed next were all sequenced from one sample in a study of cytotoxic CD8 clonotypes in ibrutinib-treated CLL. Libraries were prepared by immunoSEQ multiplex PCR; TCRdb keeps only in-frame clonotypes and omits some of them. The sample lists roughly 52,000 clones, about half occurring once. The specimen was PBMCs, collected after 12 months of ibrutinib treatment. These receptors came from a human donor with chronic lymphocytic leukemia.

The chain uses TRBV10-1 and TRBJ2-1; 10 bases agree with TRBD1. J was trimmed by 1 base and V by 8 bases; bases with no gene match: 8. This CDR3 has 16 amino acids. Germline loops: CDR1 WNHNN, CDR2 SYGVQD (reference sequence). This chain's CDR3 is CASGRDRGFSYNEQFF. The CDR3 coding sequence is TGCGCCAGCGGCCGGGACAGGGGTTTTTCCTACAATGAGCAGTTCTTC.

The chain has TRBV5-5 and TRBJ2-3; 12 nucleotides line up with TRBD1. Trimming cost V 3 bases and J 4 bases; bases outside gene matches: 6. The CDR3 has 16 amino acids. CDR1 is SGHKS and CDR2 is YYEKEE in the germline V gene (reference sequence). CDR3 in DNA: TGTGCCAGCAGCTCCGGGACAGGGGGCGTCGCAGATACGCAGTATTTT. Encoded protein: CASSSGTGGVADTQYF.

The chain joins TRBV7-3 to TRBJ2-7; possible D gene TRBD2, 5 bases. V lost 4 bases, J lost 7 bases, and 14 bases lay in between. The CDR3 is 13 amino acids. The germline CDR1 and CDR2 sequences are SGHTA and FQGTGA. CDR3 region: CASSSSGGREQYF. The CDR3 DNA sequence: TGTGCCAGCAGCTCCTCTGGCGGGCGAGAGCAGTACTTC. The full variable domain, with the rest looked up from reference TRBV7-3 and TRBJ2-7, is GAGVSQTPSNKVTEKGKYVELRCDPISGHTALYWYRQSLGQGPEFLIYFQGTGAADDSGLPNDRFFAVRPEGSVSTLKIQRTERGDSAVYLCASSSSGGREQYFGPGTRLTVT.

V is TRBV4-1 and J is TRBJ2-5, with D tentatively TRBD2 (6 bases). Germline-derived CDR1 and CDR2 are MGHRA and YSYEKL. The CDR3 spans 16 residues. V lost 1 base to trimming and J lost 3 bases, with 15 bases between them. CDR3 region: CASSQVTSGLKETQYF. DNA for the CDR3: TGCGCCAGCAGCCAAGTAACCAGCGGGTTAAAAGAGACCCAGTACTTC.

This chain uses TRBV6-1 with TRBJ2-1; a weak D match, TRBD1 (5 bases). Trimming pared 2 bases from V and 2 bases from J, leaving 16 bases between. The CDR3 sequence is 17 residues long. The germline V gene encodes CDR1 MNHNS and CDR2 SASEGT. In DNA form, the CDR3 reads TGTGCCAGCAGTGAATTTGGCAGGGCTGGCGCCTACAATGAGCAGTTCTTC. It yields the protein CASSEFGRAGAYNEQFF.

This clone was counted only a few times. The chain links TRBV15 to TRBJ1-3; D gene unclear. V was pared by 4 bases and J by 1 base, with 8 bases between. Germline V CDR1 and CDR2: LNHNV, YYDKDF (reference sequence). The CDR3 runs to 14 residues. This CDR3 reads CATSITSSGNTIYF. In DNA form, the CDR3 reads TGTGCCACCAGCATCACAAGTTCTGGAAACACCATATATTTT.

The gene calls are TRBV27 and TRBJ2-1; D gene unclear. This CDR3 comprises 14 residues. V was clipped by 6 bases and J by 1 base, with 10 bases between them. Germline-derived CDR1 and CDR2 are MNHEY and SMNVEV (reference sequence). The DNA of the CDR3 is TGTGCCAGCAGCAAGATTGTATCCTACAATGAGCAGTTCTTC. As protein: CASSKIVSYNEQFF.

This chain joins TRBV5-8 and TRBJ2-2; D gene ambiguous. This CDR3 region has 14 residues. With 4 bases removed from V and 5 bases from J, the gap between germline ends came to 12 bases. The germline V gene encodes CDR1 SGHTS and CDR2 YDEGEE. The CDR3 DNA reads TGTGCCAGCAGCGCAAGGATTGGAACCGGGGAGCTGTTTTTT. This gives the protein CASSARIGTGELFF.

J is TRBJ2-5 and V is TRBV27; the match to TRBD2 covers 9 bases. V was clipped by 9 bases and J by 4 bases; unmatched bases: 12. The CDR3 runs 15 residues. The germline gives CDR1 MNHEY, CDR2 SMNVEV (reference sequence). The CDR3 coding sequence is TGTGCCAGTACGTCTAGCGGGAAGATCGGAGAGACCCAGTACTTC. Translated: CASTSSGKIGETQYF.

V is TRBV7-9 and J is TRBJ1-5, with D possibly matching TRBD1 (5 bases). The CDR3 covers 15 residues. Germline V lookup: CDR1 SEHNR, CDR2 FQNEAQ (reference sequence). V gave up 5 bases and J gave up 1 base, with 12 bases separating them. The CDR3 is CASSAWDGSNQPQHF. In DNA, the CDR3 is TGTGCCAGCAGCGCGTGGGACGGCAGCAATCAGCCCCAGCATTTT. The complete variable domain, with remaining parts taken from reference TRBV7-9 and TRBJ1-5, reads DTGVSQNPRHKITKRGQNVTFRCDPISEHNRLYWYRQTLGQGPEFLTYFQNEAQLEKSRLLSDRFSAERPKGSFSTLEIQRTEQGDSAMYLCASSAWDGSNQPQHFGDGTRLSIL.

The chain couples TRBV7-9 to TRBJ2-5; no reliable D call. The V gene lost 4 bases and the J gene lost 4 bases, with 13 bases spanning the gap. The CDR3 totals 14 residues. Germline values: CDR1 SEHNR, CDR2 FQNEAQ (reference sequence). In DNA, the CDR3 is TGTGCCAGCAGCTGGTCGCAGTCGCGAGAGACCCAGTACTTC. The encoded protein is CASSWSQSRETQYF.

The rearrangement joins TRBV4-2 to TRBJ1-2, with D hard to call. The V gene lost 0 bases and the J gene lost 4 bases, with 9 bases spanning the gap. Germline V gene data show CDR1 as LGHNA and CDR2 as YNFKEQ. The CDR3 has 14 residues. Here the CDR3 DNA reads TGTGCCAGCAGCCAAGATGGCCCAAGCTATGGCTACACCTTC. The encoded protein is CASSQDGPSYGYTF.

The chain combines TRBV28 with TRBJ2-1, with 7 bases matching TRBD2. Looked up from germline, CDR1 is MDHEN and CDR2 is SYDVKM. CDR3 size: 12 residues. Germline trimming cut 5 bases from V and 8 bases from J; bases unmatched to any gene: 3. CDR3 sequence: CASSEGLHEQFF. CDR3 bases: TGTGCCAGCAGTGAGGGACTACATGAGCAGTTCTTC.

A few counts support this clone. V usage is TRBV11-2 and J usage is TRBJ1-4, with 11 positions matching TRBD1. V dropped 5 bases and J dropped 6; count of bases not matched to a gene: 2. The CDR3 contains 14 residues. Germline-derived CDR1 and CDR2 are SGHAT and FQNNGV. CDR3 in amino acids: CASSRDRGDEKLFF. The CDR3 DNA is TGTGCCAGCAGCCGGGACAGGGGGGATGAAAAACTGTTTTTT. The full variable domain, in which reference TRBV11-2 and TRBJ1-4 provide the parts outside the CDR3, is EAGVAQSPRYKIIEKRQSVAFWCNPISGHATLYWYQQILGQGPKLLIQFQNNGVVDDSQLPKDRFSAERLKGVDSTLKIQPAKLEDSAVYLCASSRDRGDEKLFFGSGTQLSVL.

The V gene is TRBV7-6, the J gene TRBJ2-7, with 9 bases fitting TRBD2. Trimming cost V 2 bases and J 5 bases; bases outside gene matches: 10. CDR3 length equals 16 residues. Germline values: CDR1 SGHVS, CDR2 FNYEAQ. This chain's CDR3 is CASSLPLSGSGDEQYF. CDR3 in DNA: TGTGCCAGCAGCTTACCCCTTAGCGGGAGCGGGGACGAGCAGTACTTC.

The chain employs TRBV19 and TRBJ1-2, with a weak D call TRBD1 (5 bases). V lost 4 bases to trimming and J lost 5 bases, with 14 bases between them. Germline V gene data show CDR1 as LNHDA and CDR2 as SQIVND (reference sequence). This CDR3 spans 14 amino acids. The CDR3 sequence is CASSTQGRVYGYTF. DNA of the CDR3: TGTGCCAGTAGTACCCAGGGACGGGTTTATGGCTACACCTTC.

This clone was observed a handful of times. The J gene is TRBJ2-2, the V gene TRBV4-1; D is unresolved. Trimming removed 6 bases from V and 6 bases from J, with 17 bases in between. CDR1 is MGHRA, CDR2 YSYEKL, per germline. The CDR3 has 15 residues. The chain's CDR3 is CASSRSTLDPGELFF. For the CDR3, the DNA is TGCGCCAGCAGTCGTAGTACCTTAGACCCCGGGGAGCTGTTTTTT.

In this sample, this clone turned up many times. This sequence joins TRBV25-1 and TRBJ1-1; D is undetermined. Trimming stripped 3 bases from V and 10 bases from J, with 9 bases between. Germline CDR1 reads MGHDK; CDR2 reads SYGVNS. The CDR3 contains 11 residues. CDR3 loop: CASSEGASAFF. DNA of the CDR3: TGTGCCAGCAGTGAGGGAGCGTCAGCTTTCTTT. The whole variable domain, filled in from reference TRBV25-1 and TRBJ1-1, reads EADIYQTPRYLVIGTGKKITLECSQTMGHDKMYWYQQDPGMELHLIHYSYGVNSTEKGDLSSESTVSRIRTEHFPLTLESARPSHTSQYLCASSEGASAFFGQGTRLTVV.

In its sample, this clone was seen a few times. The V and J genes are TRBV28 and TRBJ1-1; D is unresolved. The CDR3 loop spans 14 amino acids. Trimming took 5 bases from V and 1 from J, leaving 11 bases between them. Germline CDR1 MDHEN, CDR2 SYDVKM. CDR3 sequence: CASSARGENTEAFF. DNA of the CDR3: TGTGCCAGCAGTGCTCGGGGAGAGAACACTGAAGCTTTCTTT.

The rearrangement links TRBV28 to TRBJ1-4; TRBD1 is a possible D gene (5 bases). This CDR3 has 16 amino acids. V dropped 5 bases and J dropped 8 bases, with 21 bases sitting between them. The germline CDR1 and CDR2 sequences are MDHEN and SYDVKM. The CDR3 nucleotides read TGTGCCAGCAGTCCCTCTCTCGGGACCGGGGGGGAAAAACTGTTTTTT. Translated, it gives CASSPSLGTGGEKLFF.

The rearrangement links TRBV6-4 to TRBJ1-1; D is perhaps TRBD1 (5 bases). Germline loops: CDR1 MRHNA, CDR2 SNTAGT. V lost 7 bases to trimming and J lost 4 bases, with 28 bases between them. The CDR3 extends over 18 amino acids. CDR3 protein: CASTFRGGGIRIGTEAFF. CDR3 coding DNA: TGTGCCAGCACTTTCCGAGGCGGGGGAATACGGATTGGCACTGAAGCTTTCTTT.

The chain links TRBV29-1 to TRBJ1-2; 7 bases map to TRBD1. Germline lookup yields CDR1 SQVTM and CDR2 ANQGSEA. CDR3 size: 12 residues. J was trimmed by 7 bases and V by 3 bases; bases with no gene match: 5. CDR3 sequence reads: CSVETGPRGYTF. For the CDR3, the DNA is TGCAGCGTTGAGACAGGGCCCCGTGGCTACACCTTC.

This chain connects TRBV19 to TRBJ2-1, with 8 bases matching TRBD2. The CDR3 runs 13 residues. CDR1 is LNHDA, CDR2 SQIVND, per germline (reference sequence). With 8 bases clipped from V and 10 bases from J, the junction kept 10 bases outside the gene matches. The CDR3 reads CASHSLPGGEQFF. The CDR3 nucleotides are TGTGCCAGTCACTCCCTCCCGGGGGGGGAGCAGTTCTTC.

The V gene is TRBV11-3, the J gene TRBJ2-2, with D possibly TRBD2 on 6 matching bases. Trimming removed 5 bases at V and 4 bases at J, with 14 bases between. Germline CDR1 and CDR2: SGHNT and YENEEA. The CDR3 length is 15 residues. In DNA, the CDR3 is TGTGCCAGCAGCCTTTCGGGGGTGAGCACCGGGGAGCTGTTTTTT. Translated: CASSLSGVSTGELFF.

Ten or more counts support this clone. This sequence joins TRBV11-3 and TRBJ2-3; D unclear. With 0 bases removed from V and 0 bases from J, the gap between germline ends came to 7 bases. The germline gives CDR1 SGHNT, CDR2 YENEEA. This CDR3 region has 15 residues. As DNA, the CDR3 is TGTGCCAGCAGCTTAGATGGTCAGAGCACAGATACGCAGTATTTT. Translated: CASSLDGQSTDTQYF.